This T cell receptor beta chain stems from a study of PD-1 blockade in classical Hodgkin lymphoma. Findings of the study overall: The baseline diversity of complete responders showed similarity to that of newly diagnosed patients.

Comments on this clone: The antigen remains undetermined. A read error may account for a junction end that differs from germline.

Measured with immunoSEQ multiplex PCR; TCRdb has only the in-frame clones, and not every one. Of around 9,700 clones listed, roughly 82% were seen once; the top ten hold over 40%. The sample's time point: cycle 4 day 1 (C4D1), after more than 5 weeks of nivolumab. All the patients suffered relapse after autologous stem cell transplantation, and brentuximab vedotin exposure differed. Germline CDR1 MGHRA, CDR2 YSYEKL. The CDR3 has 13 amino acids. The starting material was peripheral blood mononuclear cells (PBMCs), obtained before the fourth cycle of nivolumab. This TCR was recovered from a human donor with classical Hodgkin lymphoma. The genes are TRBV4-1 and TRBJ1-4; D not resolved. CDR3 nucleotide sequence: TGCGCCAGCAGCCAAGGTATACAGTCACCCATTCTTTTT. Amino acids: CASSQGIQSPILF.